Listed below are T cell receptor beta chains from one sample, sequenced in a study of cytomegalovirus exposure and HLA in healthy donors. Using immunoSEQ multiplex PCR, the repertoire was profiled, and TCRdb retains in-frame clones only, with some absent. The sample contains tens of thousands of clones, approximately 75% of which appear only once. Sequencing was carried out using PBMCs. The source is a man between 60 and 70 years old in good health and CMV-seropositive. The CDR3 runs from the conserved cysteine through the conserved F or W. Each record gives: clone size, V gene, D gene, J gene, CDR3 DNA, CDR3 protein. A D gene is named only where the DNA matches it firmly. Not every row has a clone size; where given, it reads once, few, many or a size class.

.	TRBV21-1	.	TRBJ2-5	TGTGCCAGCAGCACGGGACAGCAAGAGACCCAGTACTTC	CASSTGQQETQYF
.	TRBV11-3	TRBD1	TRBJ2-5	TGTGCCAGCAGCCGAGCAGGGGGCGGAGTGGAGACCCAGTACTTC	CASSRAGGGVETQYF
.	TRBV6-6	TRBD2	TRBJ2-7	TGTGCCAGCAGATCCCAAACCGGGACTAGCTCCTACGAGCAGTACTTC	CASRSQTGTSSYEQYF
few	TRBV23-1	.	TRBJ2-1	TGCGCCAGCGGGCACCCCGGGGGGCCTCGCAATGAGCAGTTCTTC	CASGHPGGPRNEQFF
.	TRBV6-4	TRBD2	TRBJ2-3	TGTGCCAGCAGCCCCAATGGCGGGGGGGCCACAGATACGCAGTATTTT	CASSPNGGGATDTQYF
.	TRBV2	TRBD1	TRBJ1-6	TGTGCCAGCAGGGAGACAGGGATACGGTCACCCCTCCACTTT	CASRETGIRSPLHF
.	TRBV6-4	TRBD2	TRBJ2-3	TGTGCCAGCAGTTCTAGCGGGCTATCCACAGATACGCAGTATTTT	CASSSSGLSTDTQYF
few	TRBV5-1	TRBD1	TRBJ2-7	TGCGCCAGCAGCGTGGGGACAGGGAAGATCCACTACGAGCAGTACTTC	CASSVGTGKIHYEQYF
.	TRBV29-1	TRBD1	TRBJ1-3	TGCAGCGTTAGAAACGACAGGGGGCTAGGAAACACCATATATTTT	CSVRNDRGLGNTIYF
once	TRBV7-9	.	TRBJ1-6	TGTGCCAGCAGCTTATACCAGGGATCACCCCTCCACTTT	CASSLYQGSPLHF
.	TRBV5-1	.	TRBJ1-1	TGCGCCAGCAGCCCCGCCGGGGGAACTGAAGCTTTCTTT	CASSPAGGTEAFF
.	TRBV18	TRBD2	TRBJ2-1	TGTGCCAGCTCACCACAGGCTAGCGGGGGAAGCTCCTACAATGAGCAGTTCTTC	CASSPQASGGSSYNEQFF
.	TRBV4-1	TRBD2	TRBJ2-1	TGCGCCAGCAGCCCCGGACCTCTAGCGGGAGGCAGCAATGAGCAGTTCTTC	CASSPGPLAGGSNEQFF
.	TRBV2	.	TRBJ1-4	TGTGCCAGCAGTGAAATCCTGGCTGAAAAACTGTTTTTT	CASSEILAEKLFF